This T cell receptor (beta chain) was captured by sequencing in a study of blood T cell repertoires in COVID-19. About the research overall: T cells, B-cell-depleted T cells, or PBMCs supplied cDNA or gDNA.

Germline-derived CDR1 and CDR2 are MNHEY and SVGAGI. V was pared by 10 bases and J by 1 base, with 13 bases between. CDR3 size: 13 residues. As processed by the authors: It was from reference gene primer amplification that nucleated cell counts were estimated. Using immunoSEQ multiplex PCR, the repertoire was profiled, and TCRdb retains in-frame clones only, with some absent. That table supplies the V and J calls and clone size; D and trimming were determined from the DNA. This table has roughly 93,000 clones, about 89% appearing once. The clonotype originates from a man aged 50-60 years with acute or convalescent COVID-19. This chain links TRBV6-5 with TRBJ1-1; unclear D gene. The specimen was peripheral blood. The CDR3 bases are TGTGCCACCAAATGGGCACCGAACACTGAAGCTTTCTTT. It yields the protein CATKWAPNTEAFF.